This TCR beta chain came from a study of T-cell memory formation after mild COVID-19. The sample holds a few counts of this clonotype. As yet, its antigen is unknown. The CDR3 covers 15 residues. V shed 4 bases and J shed 7 bases, with 20 bases lying between them. The germline V gene has CDR1 MGHDK and CDR2 SYGVNS. Study-level points and caveats: Later expanders leaned CD4+, whereas day 15 to 85 contracting clones were balanced CD4/CD8.

cDNA libraries for TCR alpha and TCR beta, carrying sample barcodes and UMIs, came from 5'RACE with constant-segment primers. Using its own MiXCR run on the 5' RACE reads, TCRdb lists one record per CDR3 protein. The sample records some 350,000 distinct CDR3 sequences, more than 15% being singletons. This receptor was obtained from a man between 18 and 35 years old who had mild COVID-19 (a few samples of this study predate the infection). Cell type and time point are not known. Sequencing was done on a sample of PBMCs or a T cell subset sorted from them (not recorded which). V is TRBV25-1 and J is TRBJ2-7; tentative D call: TRBD1 (8 bases). The CDR3 bases are TGTGCCAGCAGTGGCAGGGGGCGAGTCGGGGGGGAGCAGTACTTC. Translated, it gives CASSGRGRVGGEQYF.